The TCR beta chain under discussion was sequenced for a study of shared clonotypes between healthy human individuals. Broader study findings: Approximately 5.4% of naive CD4 clonotypes were common to a handful of donors. The low donor count limited represented genetic and exposure-history diversity. Compared with clonotypes that all four donors shared, non-shared clonotypes had lower generation probabilities.

As to this clone: Its target is not known.

The CDR3 loop spans 16 amino acids. Germline assignment: CDR1 KGHSH and CDR2 LQKENI. Trimming removed 3 bases from V and 4 bases from J, with 16 bases in between. The material for each subset, its genomic DNA, was split evenly across several immunoSEQ plates. The protocol was immunoSEQ multiplex PCR, while the TCRdb copy is restricted to in-frame clones and leaves out a portion. Among roughly 2.5 million clones, around nine tenths were seen once, and the ten largest hold 0.11% to 0.15%. V usage is TRBV18 and J usage is TRBJ1-5; D may be TRBD1 (5 bases). Sequenced: naive CD4+ T cells sorted from blood. Subset of the sample: CD45RA+ positively selected. This TCR derives from a man between 18 and 35 years old in good health. The CDR3 region is CASSPSGQGQNQPQHF. CDR3 DNA sequence: TGTGCCAGCTCACCTTCCGGACAAGGGCAAAATCAGCCCCAGCATTTT.